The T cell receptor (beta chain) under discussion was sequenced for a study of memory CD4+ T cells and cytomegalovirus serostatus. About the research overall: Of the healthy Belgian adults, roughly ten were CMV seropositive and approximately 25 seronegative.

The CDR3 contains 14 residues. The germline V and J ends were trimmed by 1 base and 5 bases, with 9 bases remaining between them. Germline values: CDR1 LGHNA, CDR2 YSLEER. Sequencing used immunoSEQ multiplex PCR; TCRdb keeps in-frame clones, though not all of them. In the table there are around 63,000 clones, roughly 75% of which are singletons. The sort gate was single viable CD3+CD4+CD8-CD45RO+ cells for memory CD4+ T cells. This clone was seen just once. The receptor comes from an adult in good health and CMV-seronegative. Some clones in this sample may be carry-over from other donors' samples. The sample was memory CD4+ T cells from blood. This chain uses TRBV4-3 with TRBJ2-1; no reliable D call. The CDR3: CASSQGDSNNEQFF. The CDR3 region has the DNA TGCGCCAGCAGCCAAGGTGACTCAAACAATGAGCAGTTCTTC.